Sequencing of this T cell receptor beta chain was carried out in a study of shared clonotypes between healthy human individuals. Assay: immunoSEQ multiplex PCR; the TCRdb copy retains only in-frame clones and omits some. This sample has roughly 2.2 million clones, with just under 95% found just once. The germline V gene encodes CDR1 MDHEN and CDR2 SYDVKM. The CDR3 spans 15 residues. Trimming took 5 bases from V and 6 from J; bases not matched to a gene: 10. Material: naive CD4+ T cells from PBMCs. Subset indicated: CD45RA+ positively selected. The gene calls are TRBV28 and TRBJ1-5; TRBD1 aligns across 7 bases. The origin of this receptor is a young man in good health. Some clones in this sample may be carry-over from other donors' samples. This CDR3 reads CASSNRFPGGQPQHF. The CDR3 DNA sequence: TGTGCCAGCAGTAACAGGTTCCCAGGGGGTCAGCCCCAGCATTTT. Based on the CDR3 plus reference TRBV28 and TRBJ1-5, the full variable domain is DVKVTQSSRYLVKRTGEKVFLECVQDMDHENMFWYRQDPGLGLRLIYFSYDVKMKEKGDIPEGYSVSREKKERFSLILESASTNQTSMYLCASSNRFPGGQPQHFGDGTRLSIL.